This is a list of T cell receptor beta chains from one sample in a study of CD4 T cells in relation to SARS-CoV-2 and coronaviruses. Only in-frame clones appear in the TCRdb table, and some are missing; sequencing was by immunoSEQ multiplex PCR. The sample holds roughly 19,000 clones, 76% seen once. These receptors are not linked to any known antigen. The sample comprised CD4+ T cells from PBMCs, cultured in vitro. Receptors originate from a human donor in good health. Each CDR3 is given with its conserved first and last residue. Each record gives: V gene, J gene, D gene, clone size, CDR3 protein, CDR3 DNA. The D gene is left open where the match is weak. Size tells how often a clone was seen (once, few, many) or the class of an expanded clone, and some rows leave it out.

TRBV5-6	TRBJ1-3	-	-	CASSWGHRGGNTIYF	TGTGCCAGCAGCTGGGGACATCGGGGAGGAAACACCATATATTTT
TRBV7-8	TRBJ2-3	TRBD2	-	CASTGTSGDTQYF	TGTGCCAGCACCGGGACTAGCGGAGATACGCAGTATTTT
TRBV6-5	TRBJ2-3	-	-	CASSRDGSTDTQYF	TGTGCCAGCAGTCGGGACGGGAGCACAGATACGCAGTATTTT
TRBV6-5	TRBJ1-1	-	-	CASTQGWVAFF	TGTGCCAGCACGCAGGGTTGGGTAGCTTTCTTT
TRBV14	TRBJ2-7	-	-	CASSQARQAYEQYF	TGTGCCAGCAGCCAAGCGCGGCAGGCCTACGAGCAGTACTTC
TRBV5-1	TRBJ1-1	TRBD1	-	CASSFGQGGLLNTEAFF	TGCGCCAGCAGCTTCGGACAGGGGGGTTTGTTGAACACTGAAGCTTTCTTT
TRBV12-5	TRBJ2-5	-	-	CASGHPNREETQYF	TGTGCTAGTGGTCACCCCAACAGGGAAGAGACCCAGTACTTC
TRBV29-1	TRBJ2-1	TRBD1	-	CSAPAGQGWDEQFF	TGCAGCGCACCGGCGGGACAGGGTTGGGATGAGCAGTTCTTC
TRBV5-1	TRBJ2-7	-	few	CASSLARTSGEQYF	TGCGCCAGCAGCTTGGCCCGGACATCCGGGGAGCAGTACTTC
TRBV12-3/TRBV12-4	TRBJ1-1	-	-	CASRISGASEAFF	TGTGCCAGCAGAATCTCAGGGGCGAGTGAAGCTTTCTTT
TRBV20-1	TRBJ2-1	-	few	CSASLQGGLGGNEQFF	TGCAGTGCTAGTTTGCAGGGAGGCCTAGGTGGCAATGAGCAGTTCTTC
TRBV2	TRBJ2-7	TRBD1	-	CAYTRQGSYEQYF	TGTGCCTACACCAGACAGGGTTCCTACGAGCAGTACTTC
TRBV5-6	TRBJ2-1	TRBD1	-	CASRGTGRLNEQFF	TGTGCCAGCCGCGGGACAGGGAGGTTAAATGAGCAGTTCTTC
TRBV19	TRBJ1-2	TRBD1	once	CASSIRTGTNYGYTF	TGTGCCAGTAGTATCCGGACAGGGACTAACTATGGCTACACCTTC
TRBV27	TRBJ2-1	-	once	CASSLKGLAYNEQFF	TGTGCCAGCAGTTTAAAGGGGCTGGCGTACAATGAGCAGTTCTTC
TRBV19	TRBJ2-2	TRBD2	-	CASSIAGGGTGELFF	TGTGCCAGTAGTATAGCGGGAGGTGGCACCGGGGAGCTGTTTTTT